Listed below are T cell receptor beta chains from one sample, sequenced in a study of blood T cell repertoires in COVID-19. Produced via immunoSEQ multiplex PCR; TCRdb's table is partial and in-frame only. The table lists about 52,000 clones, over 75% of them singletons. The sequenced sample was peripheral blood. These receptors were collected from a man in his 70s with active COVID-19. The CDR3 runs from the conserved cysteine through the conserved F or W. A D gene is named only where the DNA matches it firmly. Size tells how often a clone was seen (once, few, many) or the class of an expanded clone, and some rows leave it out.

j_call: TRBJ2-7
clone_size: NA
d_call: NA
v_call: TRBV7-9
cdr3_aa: CASSLVFSTGYEQYF
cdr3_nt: TGTGCCAGCAGCTTAGTTTTCTCAACGGGCTACGAGCAGTACTTC

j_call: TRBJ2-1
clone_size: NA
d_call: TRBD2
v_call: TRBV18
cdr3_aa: CASTLTSDSYNEQFF
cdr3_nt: TGTGCCAGCACGCTTACTAGCGACTCCTACAATGAGCAGTTCTTC

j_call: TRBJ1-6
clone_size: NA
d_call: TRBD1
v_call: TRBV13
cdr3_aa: CASSSDRVGSPLHF
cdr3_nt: TGTGCCAGCAGCAGTGACAGGGTGGGTTCACCCCTCCACTTT

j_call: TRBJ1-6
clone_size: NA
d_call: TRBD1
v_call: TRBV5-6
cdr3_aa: CASSGTGGNSPLHF
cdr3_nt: TGTGCCAGCAGCGGCACAGGGGGGAATTCACCCCTCCACTTT

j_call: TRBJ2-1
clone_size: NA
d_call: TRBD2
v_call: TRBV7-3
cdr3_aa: CASSLLAGGPHNQFF
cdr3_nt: TGTGCCAGCAGCCTACTAGCGGGGGGGCCTCACAACCAGTTCTTC

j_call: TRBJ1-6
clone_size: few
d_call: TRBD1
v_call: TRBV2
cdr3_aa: CASSEEQGGGSPLHF
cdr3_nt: TGTGCCAGCAGTGAAGAACAAGGGGGCGGGTCACCCCTCCACTTT

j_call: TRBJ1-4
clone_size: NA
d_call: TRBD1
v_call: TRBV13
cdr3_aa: CASSLATGVHEKLFF
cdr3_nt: TGTGCCAGCAGCTTAGCAACAGGGGTGCATGAAAAACTGTTTTTT

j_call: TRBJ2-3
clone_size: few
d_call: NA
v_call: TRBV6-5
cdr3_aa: CASRSGQGADTQYF
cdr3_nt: TGTGCCAGCCGGAGCGGGCAGGGGGCAGATACGCAGTATTTT

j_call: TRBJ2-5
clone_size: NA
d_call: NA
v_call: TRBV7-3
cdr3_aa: CASSPGTSGTQYF
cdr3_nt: TGTGCCAGCAGCCCCGGGACATCCGGGACCCAGTACTTC

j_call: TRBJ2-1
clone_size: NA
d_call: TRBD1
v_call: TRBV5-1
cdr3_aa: CASSGGTGTDEQFF
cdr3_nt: TGCGCCAGCAGCGGCGGGACAGGGACCGATGAGCAGTTCTTC

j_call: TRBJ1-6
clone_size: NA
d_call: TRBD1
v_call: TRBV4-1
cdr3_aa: CASSQDDRDSDSPLHF
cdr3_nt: TGCGCCAGCAGCCAAGACGACCGGGACAGCGATTCACCCCTCCACTTT

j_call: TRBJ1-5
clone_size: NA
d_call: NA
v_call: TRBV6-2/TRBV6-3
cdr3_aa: CASSYLGGQPQHF
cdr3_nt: TGTGCCAGCAGTTACTTGGGAGGGCAGCCCCAGCATTTT

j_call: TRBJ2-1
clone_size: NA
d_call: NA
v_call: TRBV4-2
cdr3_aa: CASSQELAFEQFF
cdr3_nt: TGTGCCAGCAGCCAAGAGCTAGCATTCGAGCAGTTCTTC

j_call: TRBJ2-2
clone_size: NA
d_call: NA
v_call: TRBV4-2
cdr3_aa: CASSQDLWVGESGELFF
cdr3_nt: TGTGCCAGCAGCCAAGATCTCTGGGTCGGGGAGTCCGGGGAGCTGTTTTTT

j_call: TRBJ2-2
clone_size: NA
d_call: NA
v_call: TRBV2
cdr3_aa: CASSAEGGRGAGELFF
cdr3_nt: TGTGCCAGCAGTGCTGAGGGGGGGCGCGGGGCCGGGGAGCTGTTTTTT

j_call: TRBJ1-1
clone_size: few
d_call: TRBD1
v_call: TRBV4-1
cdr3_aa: CASSQRTGDTEAFF
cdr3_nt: TGCGCCAGCAGCCAGCGAACAGGGGACACTGAAGCTTTCTTT

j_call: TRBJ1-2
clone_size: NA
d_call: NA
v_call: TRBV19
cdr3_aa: CASSYASGVLGYTF
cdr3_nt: TGTGCCAGTAGCTATGCCTCGGGGGTATTGGGCTACACCTTC

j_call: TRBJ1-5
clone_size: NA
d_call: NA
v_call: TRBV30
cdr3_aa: CAWSVGGQSQHF
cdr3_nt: TGTGCCTGGAGTGTAGGCGGGCAGTCCCAGCATTTT

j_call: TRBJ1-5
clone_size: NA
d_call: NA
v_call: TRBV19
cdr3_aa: CASSPQVHSNQPQHF
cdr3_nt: TGTGCCAGTAGCCCGCAGGTCCATAGCAATCAGCCCCAGCATTTT

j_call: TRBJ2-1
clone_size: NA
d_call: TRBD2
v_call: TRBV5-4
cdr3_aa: CASPEGGGGTYKWYYNEQFF
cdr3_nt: TGTGCCAGCCCAGAAGGCGGGGGGGGGACTTATAAGTGGTACTACAATGAGCAGTTCTTC

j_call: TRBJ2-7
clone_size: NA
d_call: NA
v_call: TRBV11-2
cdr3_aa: CASSLEGGQGQYF
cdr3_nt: TGTGCCAGCAGCTTAGAGGGGGGGCAGGGGCAGTACTTC

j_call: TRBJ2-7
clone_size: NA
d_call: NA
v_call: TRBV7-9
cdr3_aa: CASSGRSYEQYF
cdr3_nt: TGTGCCAGCAGCGGGCGCTCCTACGAGCAGTACTTC

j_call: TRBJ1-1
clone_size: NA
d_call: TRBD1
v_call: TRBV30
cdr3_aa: CAWGLEGTGRSTDTEAFF
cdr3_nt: TGTGCCTGGGGACTTGAAGGGACAGGCAGGAGCACTGACACTGAAGCTTTCTTT

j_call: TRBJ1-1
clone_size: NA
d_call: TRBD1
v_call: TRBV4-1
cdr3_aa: CASSQSPGGPGAFF
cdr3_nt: TGCGCCAGCAGCCAGTCCCCAGGGGGCCCGGGAGCTTTCTTT

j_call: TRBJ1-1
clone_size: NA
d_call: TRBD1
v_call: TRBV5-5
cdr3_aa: CASSPRTGALVNTEAFF
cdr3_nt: TGTGCCAGCAGCCCTCGGACAGGGGCGCTTGTGAACACTGAAGCTTTCTTT

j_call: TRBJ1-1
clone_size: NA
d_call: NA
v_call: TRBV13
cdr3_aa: CASSQVQGGEAFF
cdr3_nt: TGTGCCAGCAGCCAGGTTCAGGGCGGTGAAGCTTTCTTT

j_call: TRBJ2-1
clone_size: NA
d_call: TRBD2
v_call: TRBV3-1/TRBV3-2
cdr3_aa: CASSQQTGLGLWGQFF
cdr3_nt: TGTGCCAGCAGCCAGCAGACGGGACTAGGACTCTGGGGGCAGTTCTTC

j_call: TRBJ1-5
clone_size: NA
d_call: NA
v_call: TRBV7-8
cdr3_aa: CASSQGLRNSNQPQHF
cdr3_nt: TGTGCCAGCAGCCAAGGACTTAGAAATAGCAATCAGCCCCAGCATTTT

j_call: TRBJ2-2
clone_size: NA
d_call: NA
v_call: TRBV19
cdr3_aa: CASSIEGRSGELFF
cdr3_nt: TGTGCCAGTAGTATAGAAGGGAGATCCGGGGAGCTGTTTTTT

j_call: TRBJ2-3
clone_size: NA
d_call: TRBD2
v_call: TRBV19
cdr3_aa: CASRPLAGRGDTQYF
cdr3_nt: TGTGCCAGTAGGCCACTAGCGGGGCGGGGAGATACGCAGTATTTT

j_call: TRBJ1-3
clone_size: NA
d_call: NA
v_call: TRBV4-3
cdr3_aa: CASSQSSSGNTIYF
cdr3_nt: TGCGCCAGCAGCCAATCCAGCTCTGGAAACACCATATATTTT

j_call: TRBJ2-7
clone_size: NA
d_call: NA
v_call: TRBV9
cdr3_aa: CASSARVVGSYEQYF
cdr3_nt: TGTGCCAGCAGCGCCCGGGTCGTCGGGTCCTACGAGCAGTACTTC

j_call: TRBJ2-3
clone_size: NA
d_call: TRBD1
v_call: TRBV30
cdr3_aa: CAWSGGQGGYTDTQYF
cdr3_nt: TGTGCCTGGAGTGGGGGACAGGGGGGTTACACAGATACGCAGTATTTT

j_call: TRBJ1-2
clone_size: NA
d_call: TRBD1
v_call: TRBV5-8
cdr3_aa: CASSLERTGVNGYTF
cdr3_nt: TGTGCCAGCAGCTTGGAGAGGACAGGGGTTAATGGCTACACCTTC

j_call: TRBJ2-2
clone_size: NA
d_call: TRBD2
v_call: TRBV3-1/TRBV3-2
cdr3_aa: CASQRGMATGELFF
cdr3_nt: TGTGCCAGCCAGCGGGGGATGGCCACCGGGGAGCTGTTTTTT

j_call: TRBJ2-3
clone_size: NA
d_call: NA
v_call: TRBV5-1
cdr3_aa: CASSLSTFRTDTQYF
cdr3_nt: TGCGCCAGCAGCTTATCGACATTCCGCACAGATACGCAGTATTTT

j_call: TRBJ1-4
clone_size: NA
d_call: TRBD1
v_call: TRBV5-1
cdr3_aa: CASSLTGDGEKLFF
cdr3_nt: TGCGCCAGCAGTCTGACAGGGGACGGTGAAAAACTGTTTTTT

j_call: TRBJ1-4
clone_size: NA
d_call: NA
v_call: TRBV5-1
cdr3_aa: CASSLGQSGEKLFF
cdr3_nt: TGCGCCAGCAGCTTGGGGCAGTCTGGTGAAAAACTGTTTTTT

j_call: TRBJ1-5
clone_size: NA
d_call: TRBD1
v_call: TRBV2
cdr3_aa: CASSEGQVSQPQHF
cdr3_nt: TGTGCCAGCAGTGAGGGACAGGTTTCTCAGCCCCAGCATTTT

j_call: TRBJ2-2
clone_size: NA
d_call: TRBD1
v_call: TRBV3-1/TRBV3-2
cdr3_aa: CASSQEDRKITGELFF
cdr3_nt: TGTGCCAGCAGCCAAGAGGACAGGAAAATCACCGGGGAGCTGTTTTTT

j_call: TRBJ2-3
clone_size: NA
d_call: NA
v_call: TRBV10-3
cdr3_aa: CAISESGGGTGRTDTQYF
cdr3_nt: TGTGCCATCAGTGAGTCGGGCGGGGGGACAGGGAGGACAGATACGCAGTATTTT

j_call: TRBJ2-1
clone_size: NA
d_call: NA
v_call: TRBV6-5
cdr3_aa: CASSYSNGGDGFF
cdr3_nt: TGTGCCAGCAGTTACTCGAATGGCGGGGATGGTTTCTTC

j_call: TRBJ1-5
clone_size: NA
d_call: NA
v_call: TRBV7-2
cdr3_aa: CASSRGVAGVGQPQHF
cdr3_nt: TGTGCCAGCAGCAGAGGGGTGGCAGGGGTCGGTCAGCCCCAGCATTTT

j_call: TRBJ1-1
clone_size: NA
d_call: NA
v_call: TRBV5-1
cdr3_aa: CASRTENTEAFF
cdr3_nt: TGCGCCAGCCGGACAGAGAACACTGAAGCTTTCTTT